The clone carrying this T cell receptor (beta chain) was counted many times. Its antigen remains unidentified. This entry comes from a study of CD8 T cells in ankylosing spondylitis. Findings and limits, study-wide: Typical of ankylosing spondylitis blood, it appeared, was a TCR beta motif of eight highly homologous variants. Disease-associated clones were CD8+ and fairly uncommon in peripheral blood. There was reportedly significant enrichment of clones that were disease-linked in matched ankylosing spondylitis synovial fluid.

TCRdb called the 5' RACE reads again in MiXCR, with one record for every CDR3 protein. Of around 490,000 distinct CDR3 sequences in the sample, roughly 5.2% are singletons; the top ten hold under 4.5%. This CDR3 has 11 residues. With 6 bases removed from V and 4 bases from J, the gap between germline ends came to 9 bases. The germline V gene has CDR1 SQVTM and CDR2 ANQGSEA. Sequencing was done on a sample of blood, either unsorted or a sorted T cell fraction (not recorded which). This chain connects TRBV29-1 to TRBJ1-2; TRBD1 is a possible D gene (5 bases). The TCR originated in a male donor with ankylosing spondylitis. CDR3 sequence: CSVGTFYGYTF. The CDR3 DNA sequence: TGCAGCGTCGGGACGTTCTATGGCTACACCTTC.